This T cell receptor beta chain was captured by sequencing in a study of T cell clonality in common variable immunodeficiency. Overall study results and limits: Authors noted CVID clonality's cause needs subpopulation repertoire sequencing.

Control and CVID samples contributed equal amounts of genomic DNA. Produced via immunoSEQ multiplex PCR; TCRdb's table is partial and in-frame only. This repertoire lists tens of thousands of clones without singletons; about 1.9% sits in the top ten. CDR3 size: 18 residues. The V gene end was trimmed by 6 bases and the J gene end by 1 base; junction bases not matched to a gene: 15. CDR1 is DFQATT and CDR2 is SNEGSKA in the germline V gene (reference sequence). In its sample, this clone was seen many times. Its specificity is not known. The read halts 3 residues ahead of the CDR3 end, with the missing end drawn from the germline J gene.

The sequencing input was peripheral blood mononuclear cells. This chain uses TRBV20-1 with TRBJ2-2; 9 nucleotides match TRBD2. This clonotype originated in a person aged 18 to 75 in good health. Partial CDR3 DNA: TGCAGTGCCCCGCCGGCGGGAGGGTCCACCCTGAACACCGGGGAG. Encoded protein: CSAPPAGGSTLNTGE. The full CDR3 is CSAPPAGGSTLNTGELFF.